The 11 T cell receptor beta chains reported below all come from one sample, sequenced in a study of T-cell reconstitution after alpha-beta-depleted transplantation in children. The library targeted TCRbeta and was prepared with unique molecular identifiers. TCRdb re-called the PCR reads with MiXCR, one entry per CDR3 protein. The sample has 780,000 or so distinct CDR3 sequences, roughly 16% seen once. The sequencing used PBMCs, mostly from graft donor cells, collected 360 days after TCRalphabeta/CD19-depleted stem cell transplant. Every receptor here comes from a male patient younger than 18 who had a stem cell transplant for acute lymphoblastic leukemia, so the T cells may come from the graft donor.

This clonotype appeared a few times. This rearrangement joins TRBV12-3 or TRBV12-4 to TRBJ2-1; a weak D match, TRBD2 (5 bases). V was shortened by 8 bases and J by 6 bases, with 8 bases between the two germline ends. The CDR3 sequence is 11 residues long. The CDR3 sequence: CASSGFNEQFF. The CDR3 region has the DNA TGTGCCAGCTCGGGGTTCAATGAGCAGTTCTTC.

This clonotype was detected once. The CDR3 region is CASRGTGVSPIGTGELFF. The CDR3 DNA sequence: TGCGCCAGCAGAGGGACAGGGGTCTCCCCCATTGGGACCGGGGAGCTGTTTTTT. V is TRBV5-1 and J is TRBJ2-2; 10 nucleotides align to TRBD1. Trimming at V came to 5 bases and at J to 5 bases, leaving 15 bases not matched to a gene. CDR1 and CDR2 from the germline V gene are SGHRS and YFSETQ. The length of the CDR3 is 18 residues.

This chain joins TRBV5-1 and TRBJ1-2, with 7 bases identical to TRBD1. The junction had 8 bases not matched to a gene; V was cut back by 9 bases and J by 3 bases. CDR1 SGHRS and CDR2 YFSETQ come from the germline V gene. The CDR3 totals 13 residues. DNA for the CDR3: TGCGCCATTAGAGAGGACAGGCACTATGGCTACACCTTC. Translated, it gives CAIREDRHYGYTF.

This clonotype was seen only a few times. The V and J genes are TRBV9 and TRBJ2-7, with 9 bases fitting TRBD1. V lost 3 bases and J lost 5; bases outside the gene matches: 12. CDR3 length: 16 amino acids. The germline gives CDR1 SGDLS, CDR2 YYNGEE. CDR3 protein: CASSALGTGLSNEQYF. The CDR3 nucleotides are TGTGCCAGCAGCGCCCTCGGGACAGGGCTATCAAACGAGCAGTACTTC.

There are a few counts of this clonotype. The J gene is TRBJ2-5, the V gene TRBV6-2 or TRBV6-3; D might be TRBD2 (5 bases). The germline V gene encodes CDR1 MNHEY and CDR2 SVGEGT. V was trimmed by 11 bases and J by 3 bases, leaving 16 bases between them. The CDR3 consists of 13 residues. CDR3 amino acids: CAGSFLGKETQYF. The CDR3 bases are TGTGCCGGATCTTTCCTCGGGAAAGAGACCCAGTACTTC.

This clonotype was detected only a few times. The CDR3 DNA sequence: TGTGCCAGCAGTGAACCTCCCACAGATACGCAGTATTTT. Translation: CASSEPPTDTQYF. This sequence joins TRBV27 and TRBJ2-3; D is ambiguous. The germline V gene has CDR1 MNHEY and CDR2 SMNVEV (reference sequence). The V and J ends lost 5 bases and 2 bases respectively, with 8 bases between them. This CDR3 region has 13 residues.

This sequence joins TRBV9 and TRBJ2-7, with 7 bases matching TRBD2. CDR1 is SGDLS, CDR2 YYNGEE, per germline. J lost 6 bases, V lost 5 bases, and 8 bases had no gene match. The CDR3 is 13 residues long. CDR3 amino acids: CASSRDYSGEQYF. In DNA form, the CDR3 reads TGTGCCAGCAGTCGGGACTATTCTGGCGAGCAGTACTTC. Full variable domain (outside the CDR3, taken from reference TRBV9 and TRBJ2-7): DSGVTQTPKHLITATGQRVTLRCSPRSGDLSVYWYQQSLDQGLQFLIQYYNGEERAKGNILERFSAQQFPDLHSELNLSSLELGDSALYFCASSRDYSGEQYFGPGTRLTVT.

This clonotype was picked up many times. The chain recombines TRBV24-1 with TRBJ2-5, with unresolved D. Trimming stripped 3 bases from V and 5 bases from J, with 12 bases between. The length of the CDR3 is 14 residues. The germline V gene encodes CDR1 KGHDR and CDR2 SFDVKD. DNA of the CDR3: TGTGCCACCAGTGATCCTAGTCTGTGGGAGACCCAGTACTTC. Residues: CATSDPSLWETQYF.

The V and J genes are TRBV7-9 and TRBJ2-7, with D possibly matching TRBD2 (6 bases). Between the trimmed V and J ends, which lost 5 bases and 2 bases, there was a span of 16 bases. This CDR3 contains 15 residues. CDR1 SEHNR and CDR2 FQNEAQ come from the germline V gene (reference sequence). The CDR3 nucleotides read TGTGCCAGCAGCCCCCTGCGGGAATACCCCTACGAGCAGTACTTC. It translates to CASSPLREYPYEQYF.

The genes are TRBV7-9 and TRBJ2-2; 8 bases align to TRBD2. Trimming at V came to 3 bases and at J to 6 bases, leaving 9 bases not matched to a gene. Germline CDR1 and CDR2: SEHNR and FQNEAQ (reference sequence). The length of the CDR3 is 16 residues. CDR3 bases: TGTGCCAGCAGCTTCACAGGGACTAGGGACCCCGGGGAGCTGTTTTTT. It encodes CASSFTGTRDPGELFF.

In its sample, this clonotype was seen many times. The V call is TRBV27, the J call TRBJ2-7, with D unresolved. V shed 6 bases and J shed 6 bases, with 12 bases lying between them. The germline CDR1 and CDR2 sequences are MNHEY and SMNVEV (reference sequence). This CDR3 is built from 12 residues. For the CDR3, the DNA is TGTGCCAGCAGCCTCAGCGCTGGCGAGCAGTACTTC. Translated: CASSLSAGEQYF.